The sequence of this T cell receptor beta chain was determined in a study of PD-L1 blockade in urothelial cancer. The wider study: There were a median of about 150,000 T cells in blood samples. Findings and limits, study-wide: A below-median TCR clonality in blood before treatment predicted better survival.

The V gene end was trimmed by 8 bases and the J gene end by 3 bases; junction bases not matched to a gene: 9. CDR3 length: 15 residues. The V gene's germline CDR1 is SNHLY and CDR2 FYNNEI. About this clone itself: Its target is not known.

In each PCR, synthetic TCR analog templates were spiked in. TCRdb keeps only in-frame clones here, not all; method: immunoSEQ multiplex PCR. The sample yields roughly 45,000 clones, 87% seen once. The rearrangement joins TRBV2 to TRBJ1-3; 8 bases align to TRBD1. The specimen was PBMCs, collected around atezolizumab (anti-PD-L1) treatment. The TCR was taken from a man in his 60s with urothelial cancer. The CDR3 reads CASGGDRIFGNTIYF. DNA of the CDR3: TGTGCCAGCGGGGGGGACAGGATCTTTGGAAACACCATATATTTT. Full variable domain (missing parts from reference TRBV2 and TRBJ1-3): EPEVTQTPSHQVTQMGQEVILRCVPISNHLYFYWYRQILGQKVEFLVSFYNNEISEKSEIFDDQFSVERPDGSNFTLKIRSTKLEDSAMYFCASGGDRIFGNTIYFGEGSWLTVV.